Below are 29 T cell receptor beta chains sequenced from a single sample in a study of T cell changes during pregnancy in multiple sclerosis. The repertoire was sequenced with immunoSEQ multiplex PCR; TCRdb's copy has only in-frame clones and lacks some. The data contain 18,000 or so clones, about 90% of them singletons. The sample consisted of CD8+ T cells from peripheral blood mononuclear cells, taken in the third trimester of pregnancy. The receptors were gathered from a female donor in good health, enrolled as a control in a pregnancy study.

The table lists this clone with a count of one. This chain connects TRBV5-4 to TRBJ1-1; no clear D. Trimming stripped 2 bases from V and 0 bases from J, with 8 bases between. The CDR3 contains 14 residues. Germline values: CDR1 SGHNT, CDR2 YYREEE (reference sequence). The CDR3 DNA reads as TGTGCCAGCAGCTTATCGGACTTGAACACTGAAGCTTTCTTT. This sequence encodes CASSLSDLNTEAFF.

The genes are TRBV28 and TRBJ1-1; 7 nucleotides align to TRBD1. CDR1 is MDHEN and CDR2 is SYDVKM in the germline V gene. CDR3 length: 12 amino acids. Trimming removed 10 bases from V and 3 bases from J; junction bases left unmatched: 5. The CDR3 spells CATRTGYTEAFF. The CDR3 DNA reads as TGTGCCACCCGGACAGGCTACACTGAAGCTTTCTTT.

J is TRBJ2-7 and V is TRBV5-1, with a tentative D call TRBD2 (5 bases). This CDR3 spans 14 amino acids. V was trimmed by 1 base and J by 1 base, leaving 9 bases between them. CDR1 SGHRS and CDR2 YFSETQ come from the germline V gene. The CDR3 DNA reads TGCGCCAGCAGCTTGTCTAGCTCGTCCTACGAGCAGTACTTC. It yields the protein CASSLSSSSYEQYF.

The gene calls are TRBV18 and TRBJ1-4; TRBD1 matches 8 bases. CDR1 and CDR2 from the germline V gene are KGHSH and LQKENI. Trimming took 3 bases from V and 7 from J; bases not matched to a gene: 7. CDR3 length equals 15 residues. CDR3 DNA: TGTGCCAGCTCACCTTGGGACAGGCGTAGTGAAAAACTGTTTTTT. Residues: CASSPWDRRSEKLFF.

The V call is TRBV9, the J call TRBJ2-7; 11 bases agree with TRBD2. Per germline, CDR1 SGDLS and CDR2 YYNGEE. CDR3 length: 16 residues. After removal of 4 bases from V and 3 bases from J, the junction contained 9 bases not matched to a gene. CDR3: CASSPQRLAGSYEQYF. CDR3 DNA sequence: TGTGCCAGCAGCCCCCAGCGACTAGCGGGAAGCTACGAGCAGTACTTC.

The chain employs TRBV19 and TRBJ2-7; D is uncertain. V was cut by 5 bases and J by 4 bases, with 12 bases left in between. The CDR3 runs 13 residues. Germline assignment: CDR1 LNHDA and CDR2 SQIVND (reference sequence). The CDR3 here is CASSPSWAYEQYF. DNA of the CDR3: TGTGCCAGTAGTCCCTCCTGGGCGTACGAGCAGTACTTC. The full variable domain, in which reference TRBV19 and TRBJ2-7 provide the parts outside the CDR3, is DGGITQSPKYLFRKEGQNVTLSCEQNLNHDAMYWYRQDPGQGLRLIYYSQIVNDFQKGDIAEGYSVSREKKESFPLTVTSAQKNPTAFYLCASSPSWAYEQYFGPGTRLTVT.

V is TRBV7-9 and J is TRBJ2-3, with 8 bases identical to TRBD2. The germline V gene encodes CDR1 SEHNR and CDR2 FQNEAQ (reference sequence). This CDR3 is 15 amino acids long. After removal of 1 base from V and 1 base from J, the junction contained 1 base not matched to a gene. The CDR3 region is CASSLDGRGTDTQYF. CDR3 DNA sequence: TGTGCCAGCAGCTTAGACGGGAGGGGCACAGATACGCAGTATTTT.

The chain links TRBV15 to TRBJ2-7; D ambiguous. Germline CDR1 is LNHNV and CDR2 is YYDKDF (reference sequence). This CDR3 has 13 amino acids. The V and J ends lost 0 bases and 4 bases respectively, with 7 bases between them. The CDR3, as DNA: TGTGCCACCAGCAGAGATCGCCAGTACGAGCAGTACTTC. This encodes CATSRDRQYEQYF.

The genes are TRBV4-1 and TRBJ2-2, with 8 nucleotides matching TRBD1. Germline lookup yields CDR1 MGHRA and CDR2 YSYEKL. The CDR3 is 14 residues long. J gave up 5 bases and V 6 bases, and 5 bases lay outside the gene matches. Here the CDR3 DNA reads TGCGCCAGCAGACAGACAGGGGCAACCGGGGAGCTGTTTTTT. Encoded protein: CASRQTGATGELFF.

The chain links TRBV6-4 to TRBJ2-2; 8 nucleotides agree with TRBD1. CDR1 and CDR2 (germline): MRHNA, SNTAGT. V lost 8 bases to trimming and J lost 4 bases; unmatched junction nucleotides: 3. The CDR3 contains 13 residues. CDR3 region: CASGQGSTGELFF. The CDR3 nucleotides read TGTGCCAGCGGACAGGGAAGCACCGGGGAGCTGTTTTTT.

The chain has TRBV30 and TRBJ1-1; 10 bases map to TRBD1. V dropped 2 bases and J dropped 0; count of bases not matched to a gene: 6. The germline V gene encodes CDR1 GTSNPN and CDR2 SVGIG (reference sequence). The CDR3 extends over 16 amino acids. The CDR3 DNA reads as TGTGCCTGGAGTCACCGGGACAGGGGACTGAACACTGAAGCTTTCTTT. Protein: CAWSHRDRGLNTEAFF.

The chain employs TRBV11-2 and TRBJ2-7; TRBD1 aligns across 7 bases. CDR3 length: 16 residues. CDR1 SGHAT and CDR2 FQNNGV come from the germline V gene. Unmatched junction bases numbered 10, after V lost 1 base and J lost 4 bases. The CDR3 DNA reads TGTGCCAGCAGCTTAGGGAGAGGAACAGGGGTTTACGAGCAGTACTTC. Its protein is CASSLGRGTGVYEQYF.

This chain joins TRBV19 and TRBJ2-1; 9 nucleotides agree with TRBD2. Germline loops: CDR1 LNHDA, CDR2 SQIVND (reference sequence). V gave up 1 base and J gave up 9 bases; unmatched junction bases: 4. The CDR3 spans 14 residues. CDR3 sequence reads: CASSIASGVAEQFF. CDR3 bases: TGTGCCAGTAGTATAGCTAGCGGGGTTGCTGAGCAGTTCTTC.

This chain connects TRBV28 to TRBJ2-3, with 10 bases matching TRBD2. The CDR3 spans 18 residues. The V and J ends lost 1 base and 6 bases, in that order; junction bases with no gene match: 13. Germline V lookup: CDR1 MDHEN, CDR2 SYDVKM. DNA for the CDR3: TGTGCCAGCAGTTTATACTACCCGACTAGCGGGTATCTGGATACGCAGTATTTT. Translation: CASSLYYPTSGYLDTQYF. The whole variable domain, remainder taken from reference TRBV28 and TRBJ2-3, is DVKVTQSSRYLVKRTGEKVFLECVQDMDHENMFWYRQDPGLGLRLIYFSYDVKMKEKGDIPEGYSVSREKKERFSLILESASTNQTSMYLCASSLYYPTSGYLDTQYFGPGTRLTVL.

J is TRBJ2-1 and V is TRBV28; 7 bases are a match to TRBD1. Losses at the gene ends were 2 bases for V and 3 bases for J; bases not matched to a gene: 1. Germline V gene lookup returns CDR1 MDHEN and CDR2 SYDVKM. CDR3 length: 14 residues. The CDR3 nucleotides read TGTGCCAGCAGTTTAGGGGACAGCTACAATGAGCAGTTCTTC. Translated, it gives CASSLGDSYNEQFF.

The count of this clone is one. CDR3: CASSMGRGNAVNEQFF. In DNA, the CDR3 is TGTGCCAGTAGTATGGGTCGCGGGAATGCGGTCAATGAGCAGTTCTTC. The chain uses TRBV19 and TRBJ2-1; D is possibly TRBD2 (6 bases). Trimming shortened V by 3 bases and J by 6 bases, and 18 bases separated the two germline ends. CDR1 and CDR2 (germline): LNHDA, SQIVND (reference sequence). CDR3 length equals 16 residues.

The chain recombines TRBV11-1 with TRBJ2-3; the match to TRBD2 covers 11 bases. The CDR3 loop spans 19 amino acids. Trimming took 2 bases from V and 1 from J; bases not matched to a gene: 11. Germline V CDR1 and CDR2: SGHAT, FQDESV (reference sequence). This CDR3 is CASSLFRLAGGRGTDTQYF. The DNA for the CDR3 is TGTGCCAGCAGCTTATTCCGTCTAGCGGGAGGAAGGGGCACAGATACGCAGTATTTT. The variable domain in full, with the rest retrieved from reference TRBV11-1 and TRBJ2-3, is EAEVAQSPRYKITEKSQAVAFWCDPISGHATLYWYRQILGQGPELLVQFQDESVVDDSQLPKDRFSAERLKGVDSTLKIQPAELGDSAMYLCASSLFRLAGGRGTDTQYFGPGTRLTVL.

This sequence joins TRBV4-1 and TRBJ2-1, with 9 nucleotides matching TRBD2. The length of the CDR3 is 16 residues. Trimming at V came to 1 base and at J to 0 bases, leaving 1 base not matched to a gene. The germline V gene encodes CDR1 MGHRA and CDR2 YSYEKL. CDR3 amino acids: CASSQVREGSYNEQFF. The CDR3 region has the DNA TGCGCCAGCAGCCAAGTGCGGGAGGGCTCCTACAATGAGCAGTTCTTC.

The chain joins TRBV10-3 to TRBJ2-5; 7 nucleotides align to TRBD1. The germline CDR1 and CDR2 sequences are ENHRY and SYGVKD. The CDR3 covers 14 residues. The junction had 3 bases not matched to a gene; V was cut back by 4 bases and J by 1 base. The CDR3 is CAISGGTVQETQYF. The CDR3 DNA reads as TGTGCCATCAGTGGGGGGACAGTCCAAGAGACCCAGTACTTC.

This chain uses TRBV7-8 with TRBJ2-7; 9 bases line up with TRBD2. V lost 6 bases to trimming and J lost 3 bases; unmatched junction nucleotides: 9. The CDR3 sequence is 15 residues long. Germline lookup yields CDR1 SGHVS and CDR2 FQNEAQ. CDR3: CASSQRAGGIYEQYF. As DNA, the CDR3 is TGTGCCAGCAGTCAAAGGGCGGGGGGGATCTACGAGCAGTACTTC.

The genes are TRBV28 and TRBJ1-5; tentative D call: TRBD1 (5 bases). This CDR3 is 14 amino acids long. Germline-derived CDR1 and CDR2 are MDHEN and SYDVKM. V was clipped by 3 bases and J by 6 bases, with 12 bases between them. CDR3 DNA: TGTGCCAGCAGTTTTGGCCAGGGCGGTCAGCCCCAGCATTTT. Its translation: CASSFGQGGQPQHF.

The chain couples TRBV5-4 to TRBJ1-2; 9 bases fit TRBD1. The CDR3 sequence is 17 residues long. Germline CDR1 reads SGHNT; CDR2 reads YYREEE (reference sequence). The ends lost 6 bases at V and 6 bases at J; junction bases unmatched: 18. The CDR3 sequence: CASNTAGTGRLVHGYTF. DNA for the CDR3: TGTGCCAGCAATACCGCGGGGACAGGGCGTTTGGTCCATGGCTACACCTTC. Filled out from reference TRBV5-4 and TRBJ1-2, the complete variable domain reads ETGVTQSPTHLIKTRGQQVTLRCSSQSGHNTVSWYQQALGQGPQFIFQYYREEENGRGNFPPRFSGLQFPNYSSELNVNALELDDSALYLCASNTAGTGRLVHGYTFGSGTRLTVV.

This clone was detected a few times. V is TRBV6-4 and J is TRBJ2-2, with D possibly TRBD1 on 8 matching bases. This CDR3 region has 15 residues. Germline V gene data show CDR1 as MRHNA and CDR2 as SNTAGT. Deletions cut 4 bases from V and 3 bases from J, with 12 bases between. CDR3 sequence: CASSVTGGDTGELFF. The CDR3 nucleotides read TGTGCCAGCAGTGTCACAGGGGGGGACACCGGGGAGCTGTTTTTT.

The V and J genes are TRBV27 and TRBJ2-2; 7 positions match TRBD1. The CDR3 contains 16 residues. Per germline, CDR1 MNHEY and CDR2 SMNVEV (reference sequence). Trimming cost V 5 bases and J 2 bases; bases outside gene matches: 8. The CDR3 sequence: CASSTLGTENTGELFF. The CDR3, as DNA: TGTGCCAGCAGTACGCTCGGGACAGAAAACACCGGGGAGCTGTTTTTT.

The chain uses TRBV11-2 and TRBJ1-6; TRBD1 aligns across 7 bases. The CDR3 covers 16 residues. V gave up 5 bases and J gave up 0 bases; unmatched junction bases: 4. Germline CDR1 reads SGHAT; CDR2 reads FQNNGV. The CDR3 bases are TGTGCCAGCAGCATGACAGGGAGCTCCTATAATTCACCCCTCCACTTT. It is translated as CASSMTGSSYNSPLHF.

This rearrangement joins TRBV11-1 to TRBJ1-1; 7 bases fit TRBD1. The germline V gene has CDR1 SGHAT and CDR2 FQDESV (reference sequence). CDR3 size: 14 residues. V gave up 4 bases and J gave up 1 base; unmatched junction bases: 3. In DNA form, the CDR3 reads TGTGCCAGCAGCTCTTGGACAGGGAACACTGAAGCTTTCTTT. It specifies CASSSWTGNTEAFF.

This clone was detected a few times. V usage is TRBV5-4 and J usage is TRBJ2-7, with TRBD2 identical over 7 bases. The germline V gene has CDR1 SGHNT and CDR2 YYREEE (reference sequence). The V segment lost 0 bases and the J segment 1 base; nucleotides outside the gene matches: 4. This CDR3 contains 15 residues. CDR3 residues: CASSLGSSGSYEQYF. The CDR3 DNA reads as TGTGCCAGCAGCTTGGGGTCTAGCGGTTCCTACGAGCAGTACTTC.

This clone occurred once. The CDR3 DNA is TGTGCCAGCAGGCTAGCGGAGTCCTACGAGCAGTACTTC. It is translated as CASRLAESYEQYF. The rearrangement uses TRBV6-5 and TRBJ2-5; 7 bases align to TRBD2. The J call may be in error: the DNA end matches TRBJ2-7 better. Germline V gene lookup returns CDR1 MNHEY and CDR2 SVGAGI. The CDR3 length is 13 residues.

V usage is TRBV6-5 and J usage is TRBJ1-1; D is unclear. Germline CDR1 MNHEY, CDR2 SVGAGI. This CDR3 is 13 amino acids long. The V end lost 0 bases, the J end lost 4 bases, and 6 bases lay between the germline ends. CDR3 DNA: TGTGCCAGCAGTTACTCATTAGTCACTGAAGCTTTCTTT. Residues: CASSYSLVTEAFF.